The 29 T cell receptor beta chains given below trace back to one sample, sequenced in a study of a mutant IDH1 vaccine in newly diagnosed glioma. As for time point: baseline, week 1 (first vaccination visit). Treatment noted: pre-vaccination baseline after standard-of-care therapy. The method was immunoSEQ multiplex PCR; TCRdb's version includes in-frame clones alone and lacks a portion of them. The data contain 60,000 to 85,000 clones, about four fifths of them seen just once; the ten biggest clones take up approximately 8%. The material sequenced was PBMCs, taken from a glioma patient treated with radiotherapy, temozolomide or both. These receptors came from a man aged 50 to 59 with glioma.

The chain employs TRBV11-2 and TRBJ1-3; D remains unclear. V gave up 1 base and J gave up 2 bases, with 6 bases separating them. The CDR3 spans 14 residues. Germline V CDR1 and CDR2: SGHAT, FQNNGV. In DNA form, the CDR3 reads TGTGCCAGCAGCTTAGGCGGGACTGGAAACACCATATATTTT. Its protein product is CASSLGGTGNTIYF.

The chain joins TRBV7-9 to TRBJ2-2; D perhaps matches TRBD1 (6 bases). The ends were cut back, 5 bases at V and 6 bases at J, with 16 bases in the middle. The germline V gene encodes CDR1 SEHNR and CDR2 FQNEAQ (reference sequence). The CDR3 loop spans 15 amino acids. As DNA, the CDR3 is TGTGCCAGCAGCCCTCCTTCCGCAGGGGCCGGGGAGCTGTTTTTT. Translation: CASSPPSAGAGELFF.

The chain carries TRBV5-4 and TRBJ1-1; TRBD1 agrees at 7 bases. This CDR3 has 14 amino acids. V lost 4 bases to trimming and J lost 3 bases; unmatched junction nucleotides: 6. Germline CDR1 is SGHNT and CDR2 is YYREEE (reference sequence). In DNA, the CDR3 is TGTGCCAGCAGCCGGGACAGTTGGGACACTGAAGCTTTCTTT. Protein product: CASSRDSWDTEAFF.

The chain uses TRBV19 and TRBJ1-5; D unresolved. Germline V gene lookup returns CDR1 LNHDA and CDR2 SQIVND (reference sequence). The CDR3 totals 17 residues. V dropped 1 base and J dropped 0 bases, with 13 bases sitting between them. The CDR3 is CASSIVWGASSNQPQHF. In DNA, the CDR3 is TGTGCCAGTAGTATAGTTTGGGGAGCATCTAGCAATCAGCCCCAGCATTTT.

This clone was seen a few times. The chain joins TRBV6-1 to TRBJ1-4; no definite D call. Deletions cut 4 bases from V and 5 bases from J, with 11 bases between. CDR1 is MNHNS, CDR2 SASEGT, per germline. This CDR3 is 14 amino acids long. CDR3 bases: TGTGCCAGCAGTGCGTCCCCCGGGAATGAAAAACTGTTTTTT. This sequence encodes CASSASPGNEKLFF.

This rearrangement joins TRBV5-1 to TRBJ2-1; weak D call: TRBD1 (5 bases). Germline V gene data show CDR1 as SGHRS and CDR2 as YFSETQ. The V and J ends lost 7 bases and 8 bases respectively, with 22 bases between them. The CDR3 length is 15 residues. The CDR3 DNA follows: TGCGCCAGCTCGTCGCAGGGCTTGTTTGGGGATGAGCAGTTCTTC. It yields the protein CASSSQGLFGDEQFF.

The rearrangement links TRBV6-6 to TRBJ1-2; D may be TRBD1 (6 bases). The CDR3 totals 13 residues. The germline V gene has CDR1 MNHNY and CDR2 SVGAGI (reference sequence). Trimming took off 7 bases at V and 2 bases at J, with 11 bases between the two ends. The CDR3 reads CASIQGPNYGYTF. CDR3 nucleotides: TGTGCCAGCATTCAGGGGCCAAACTATGGCTACACCTTC.

The chain links TRBV7-2 to TRBJ2-2, with D perhaps TRBD1 (5 bases). The CDR3 covers 16 residues. Germline V gene sequence: CDR1 SGHTA, CDR2 FQGNSA. V gave up 1 base and J gave up 5 bases, with 14 bases separating them. CDR3 loop: CASSLEAGKVTGELFF. CDR3 in DNA: TGTGCCAGCAGCTTAGAGGCAGGGAAGGTGACCGGGGAGCTGTTTTTT.

The V and J genes are TRBV6-5 and TRBJ1-5; D unclear. Between the trimmed V and J ends, which lost 4 bases and 3 bases, there was a span of 10 bases. The CDR3 extends over 14 amino acids. Germline V gene lookup returns CDR1 MNHEY and CDR2 SVGAGI. In DNA, the CDR3 is TGTGCCAGCAGTTCCGGACGGAACAATCAGCCCCAGCATTTT. It codes for CASSSGRNNQPQHF.

This chain links TRBV30 with TRBJ2-5; perhaps TRBD2 as D (6 bases). The CDR3 runs 14 residues. From germline, CDR1 is GTSNPN and CDR2 SVGIG (reference sequence). Trimming left V 1 base short and J 2 bases short, with 11 bases between. In nucleotides, the CDR3 is TGTGCCTGGAGTGGGACACGGGGGCAAGAGACCCAGTACTTC. It specifies CAWSGTRGQETQYF.

V and J are TRBV5-3 and TRBJ1-4; D uncertain. TRBV5-3 is sorted into the ORF group, with uncertain function. V was shortened by 1 base and J by 2 bases, with 9 bases between the two germline ends. The CDR3 consists of 15 residues. DNA of the CDR3: TGTGCCAGAAGCTTGCATACCGCTACTAATGAAAAACTGTTTTTT. Protein: CARSLHTATNEKLFF.

The chain couples TRBV5-1 to TRBJ2-2, with D possibly being TRBD2 (6 bases). Trimming stripped 5 bases from V and 2 bases from J, with 13 bases between. Germline CDR1 reads SGHRS; CDR2 reads YFSETQ. The CDR3 consists of 15 residues. In nucleotides, the CDR3 is TGCGCCAGCAGTGGGGTAGCGGACAACACCGGGGAGCTGTTTTTT. Translated: CASSGVADNTGELFF.

The count of this clone is one. The chain is built from TRBV30 and TRBJ2-7, with D hard to call. Looked up from germline, CDR1 is GTSNPN and CDR2 is SVGIG (reference sequence). The CDR3 sequence is 14 residues long. Trimming stripped 4 bases from V and 3 bases from J, with 16 bases between. DNA of the CDR3: TGTGCCTGGACAAAGGGCGGTGGAAGCTACGAGCAGTACTTC. Amino acids: CAWTKGGGSYEQYF.

This clone has just a few counts. This chain uses TRBV30 with TRBJ2-5; 9 bases match TRBD1. Trimming at V came to 1 base and at J to 3 bases, leaving 6 bases not matched to a gene. This CDR3 is built from 15 residues. CDR1 is GTSNPN and CDR2 is SVGIG in the germline V gene (reference sequence). CDR3 sequence: CAWSAPGTGKETQYF. The CDR3 DNA reads as TGTGCCTGGAGTGCACCCGGGACAGGGAAAGAGACCCAGTACTTC.

The rearrangement joins TRBV19 to TRBJ1-5; 7 bases are shared with TRBD1. This CDR3 region has 14 residues. V shed 6 bases and J 7 bases; nucleotides not matched to a gene: 9. Germline loops: CDR1 LNHDA, CDR2 SQIVND (reference sequence). The CDR3 reads CASSIIQGSQPQHF. The CDR3 DNA reads TGTGCCAGTAGCATAATACAGGGGAGCCAGCCCCAGCATTTT.

The chain joins TRBV19 to TRBJ2-6; D not resolved. The CDR3 is made up of 12 amino acids. Germline-derived CDR1 and CDR2 are LNHDA and SQIVND (reference sequence). V lost 6 bases to trimming and J lost 1 base, with 1 base between them. This CDR3 reads CASRSGANVLTF. For the CDR3, the DNA is TGTGCCAGTAGATCTGGGGCCAACGTCCTGACTTTC.

The CDR3 sequence is CAWGFLRTEAFF. The CDR3 nucleotides are TGTGCCTGGGGGTTTTTGAGAACTGAAGCTTTCTTT. This chain uses TRBV30 with TRBJ1-1; no firm D call. V was cut by 5 bases and J by 5 bases, with 12 bases left in between. The CDR3 covers 12 residues. From germline, CDR1 is GTSNPN and CDR2 SVGIG (reference sequence).

This clone was counted between two and nine times. The chain recombines TRBV4-1 with TRBJ2-1, with a weak D call TRBD2 (6 bases). The germline gives CDR1 MGHRA, CDR2 YSYEKL. V lost 2 bases and J 5 bases, leaving 7 bases between the germline ends. This CDR3 has 13 residues. The CDR3 spells CASSQREDNEQFF. CDR3 coding DNA: TGCGCCAGCAGCCAAAGGGAGGACAATGAGCAGTTCTTC.

This clone appeared a few times. The genes are TRBV4-3 and TRBJ2-5, with 13 bases lining up with TRBD2. The CDR3 is 16 residues long. Trimming took 3 bases from V and 5 from J; bases not matched to a gene: 6. Germline V gives CDR1 LGHNA, CDR2 YSLEER. CDR3 DNA sequence: TGCGCCAGCAGCCACCTCAGGACTAGCGGGGGTGAGACCCAGTACTTC. As protein: CASSHLRTSGGETQYF.

The chain carries TRBV29-1 and TRBJ2-3; D is undetermined. The CDR3 runs 12 residues. The germline CDR1 and CDR2 sequences are SQVTM and ANQGSEA. The V gene lost 5 bases and the J gene lost 7 bases, with 13 bases spanning the gap. The CDR3 loop is CSVLQVQNTQYF. The CDR3 bases are TGCAGCGTTCTGCAGGTACAAAATACGCAGTATTTT.

The chain is built from TRBV9 and TRBJ1-5; 9 nucleotides align to TRBD1. The CDR3 extends over 15 amino acids. With V trimmed by 4 bases and J by 2 bases, 4 bases remained unmatched. CDR1 and CDR2 (germline): SGDLS, YYNGEE. CDR3 residues: CASSMGQGGNQPQHF. The CDR3 coding sequence is TGTGCCAGCAGCATGGGACAGGGCGGCAATCAGCCCCAGCATTTT.

The rearrangement joins TRBV6-1 to TRBJ2-3, with no clear D. The germline CDR1 and CDR2 sequences are MNHNS and SASEGT. The CDR3 spans 16 residues. V shed 2 bases and J shed 2 bases, with 14 bases lying between them. Here the CDR3 DNA reads TGTGCCAGCAGTGAAATGGGCAGGCTGGACACAGATACGCAGTATTTT. The encoded protein is CASSEMGRLDTDTQYF.

This clone was recorded only once. The chain recombines TRBV2 with TRBJ2-5, with D hard to call. The J call may be wrong; the DNA end is better matched by TRBJ2-7. This CDR3 has 11 residues. The germline V gene encodes CDR1 SNHLY and CDR2 FYNNEI. The DNA for the CDR3 is TGTGCCAGCTCCCCGTACCACGAGCAGTACTTC. Amino acid sequence: CASSPYHEQYF.

J is TRBJ2-1 and V is TRBV4-2; TRBD2 agrees at 8 bases. This CDR3 has 17 residues. Germline lookup yields CDR1 LGHNA and CDR2 YNFKEQ. V lost 2 bases to trimming and J lost 8 bases; unmatched junction nucleotides: 14. The CDR3 DNA reads as TGTGCCAGCAGCCAATTCAGCGGGGGATCGACGAGGGATGAGCAGTTCTTC. It translates to CASSQFSGGSTRDEQFF.

This clone was detected a few times. The chain combines TRBV27 with TRBJ2-7; maybe TRBD2 (7 bases). The V and J ends lost 8 bases and 7 bases respectively, with 24 bases between them. The CDR3 is 15 amino acids. Germline V gene sequence: CDR1 MNHEY, CDR2 SMNVEV (reference sequence). CDR3 sequence: CASSLGAGAVGEQYF. CDR3 nucleotides: TGTGCCAGCTCCCTGGGGGCGGGGGCCGTGGGAGAGCAGTACTTC.

Only a few counts were recorded for this clone. This chain joins TRBV30 and TRBJ1-6; D call uncertain. The V gene's germline CDR1 is GTSNPN and CDR2 SVGIG (reference sequence). The length of the CDR3 is 13 residues. Trimming took 0 bases from V and 8 from J, leaving 8 bases between them. CDR3 protein: CAWSVNSDSPLHF. As DNA, the CDR3 is TGTGCCTGGAGTGTAAATTCCGATTCACCCCTCCACTTT. The whole variable domain, filled in from reference TRBV30 and TRBJ1-6, reads SQTIHQWPATLVQPVGSPLSLECTVEGTSNPNLYWYRQAAGRGLQLLFYSVGIGQISSEVPQNLSASRPQDRQFILSSKKLLLSDSGFYLCAWSVNSDSPLHFGNGTRLTVT.

This chain joins TRBV2 and TRBJ1-1, with D tentatively TRBD1 (6 bases). The V gene lost 6 bases and the J gene lost 0 bases, with 11 bases spanning the gap. Germline CDR1 and CDR2: SNHLY and FYNNEI. This CDR3 spans 14 amino acids. CDR3 amino acids: CASRGQYMNTEAFF. The CDR3, as DNA: TGTGCCAGCAGAGGACAGTACATGAACACTGAAGCTTTCTTT.

The count of this clone is one. The gene calls are TRBV14 and TRBJ2-7; 10 nucleotides align to TRBD1. The CDR3 loop spans 14 amino acids. Germline V lookup: CDR1 SGHDN, CDR2 FVKESK. Trimming took 4 bases from V and 0 from J; bases not matched to a gene: 0. The CDR3 DNA follows: TGTGCCAGCAGCCGGACAGGGGGCTCCTACGAGCAGTACTTC. It is translated as CASSRTGGSYEQYF.

The CDR3 DNA sequence: TGTGCCAGCAGATCCGGGACGACGAACACCGGGGAGCTGTTTTTT. It encodes CASRSGTTNTGELFF. This sequence joins TRBV9 and TRBJ2-2, with D tentatively TRBD1 or TRBD2 (5 bases each). From germline, CDR1 is SGDLS and CDR2 YYNGEE. V gave up 5 bases and J gave up 0 bases, with 11 bases separating them. This CDR3 has 15 amino acids.